This T cell receptor (beta chain) comes out of a study of somatic mutations in cytotoxic T cells in rheumatoid arthritis. Study observations and caveats: The study found CD8+ clonality increased with age in rheumatoid arthritis patients, not healthy controls.

Clones were sequenced by immunoSEQ multiplex PCR, and TCRdb holds only the in-frame ones, with some missing. The repertoire holds under 20,000 clones, with around 83% as singletons. This clone was seen a handful of times. The target antigen is unknown. Specimen: CD8+ T cells sorted from blood. The TCR was taken from an adult with rheumatoid arthritis.

CDR3 loop: CASSYPGQTNTEAFF. The CDR3 coding sequence is TGTGCCAGCAGCTATCCGGGACAGACGAACACTGAAGCTTTCTTT. The rearrangement uses TRBV6-5 and TRBJ1-1, with 7 bases matching TRBD1. CDR1 is MNHEY and CDR2 is SVGAGI in the germline V gene. V was clipped by 6 bases and J by 1 base; unmatched bases: 8. The CDR3 covers 15 residues.